This TCR beta chain was sequenced in a study of T cells after yellow fever vaccination. Across the study: Fractions of limited cellularity were prepared by means of SMART-Seq v4 Ultra Low Input. Findings of the study overall: FACS-sorted repertoires could harbor abundant contaminating bulk-population clonotypes. After the booster, about 95% of CD4 and 75% to 90% of CD8 primary-response clones were re-detected.

V shed 8 bases and J shed 4 bases, with 8 bases lying between them. The germline V gene encodes CDR1 SEHNR and CDR2 FQNEAQ (reference sequence). There are 11 residues in the CDR3. This clonotype was picked up a small number of times. No antigen is known for it. 5'RACE template switching produced TCR cDNA carrying a universal primer site and UMIs. TCRdb itself ran the 5' RACE reads through MiXCR, one entry per CDR3 protein. The sample has around 340,000 distinct CDR3 sequences; roughly 8.7% are singletons. This sequence originates from a young man who received the YFV17D yellow fever vaccine. The source was PBMCs, collected on the day of the first yellow fever vaccination. This chain uses TRBV7-9 with TRBJ1-1; a weak D match, TRBD1 (6 bases). The DNA of the CDR3 is TGTGCCAGCTTCAGGGGCACTGAAGCTTTCTTT. This sequence encodes CASFRGTEAFF. Full variable domain (outside the CDR3, taken from reference TRBV7-9 and TRBJ1-1): DTGVSQNPRHKITKRGQNVTFRCDPISEHNRLYWYRQTLGQGPEFLTYFQNEAQLEKSRLLSDRFSAERPKGSFSTLEIQRTEQGDSAMYLCASFRGTEAFFGQGTRLTVV.